This T cell receptor beta chain was observed in a study of control samples from healthy donors and cancer patients. The method was immunoSEQ multiplex PCR; TCRdb's version includes in-frame clones alone and lacks a portion of them. This table has about 150,000 clones, approximately 88% appearing once. The germline V gene has CDR1 SGHAT and CDR2 FQNNGV. The CDR3 has 16 residues. Losses at the gene ends were 5 bases for V and 2 bases for J; bases not matched to a gene: 6. The rearrangement joins TRBV11-2 to TRBJ2-1; TRBD2 agrees at 10 bases. The sequenced sample was blood. The sequence was obtained from a man between 25 and 39 years old in good health. CDR3 DNA: TGTGCCAGCAGCCCACTAGCGGGACAGACCTACAATGAGCAGTTCTTC. Translated: CASSPLAGQTYNEQFF.